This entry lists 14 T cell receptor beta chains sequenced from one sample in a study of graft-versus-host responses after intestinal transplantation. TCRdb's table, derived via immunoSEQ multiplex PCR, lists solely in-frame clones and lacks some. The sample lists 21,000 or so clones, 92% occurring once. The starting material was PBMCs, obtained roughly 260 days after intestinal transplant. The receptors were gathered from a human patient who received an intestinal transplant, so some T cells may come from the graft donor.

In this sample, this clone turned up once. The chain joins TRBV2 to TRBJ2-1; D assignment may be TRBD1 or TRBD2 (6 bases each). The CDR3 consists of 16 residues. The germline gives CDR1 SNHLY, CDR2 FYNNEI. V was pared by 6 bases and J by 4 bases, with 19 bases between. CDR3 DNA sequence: TGTGCCAGCAGGCCCGGTGATGGGGGGACATACAATGAGCAGTTCTTC. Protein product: CASRPGDGGTYNEQFF.

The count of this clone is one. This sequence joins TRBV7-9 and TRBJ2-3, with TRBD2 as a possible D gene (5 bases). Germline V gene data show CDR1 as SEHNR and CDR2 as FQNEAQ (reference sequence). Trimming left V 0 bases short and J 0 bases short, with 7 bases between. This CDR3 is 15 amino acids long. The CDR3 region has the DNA TGTGCCAGCAGCTTAGCGGGAGCGAGCACAGATACGCAGTATTTT. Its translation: CASSLAGASTDTQYF.

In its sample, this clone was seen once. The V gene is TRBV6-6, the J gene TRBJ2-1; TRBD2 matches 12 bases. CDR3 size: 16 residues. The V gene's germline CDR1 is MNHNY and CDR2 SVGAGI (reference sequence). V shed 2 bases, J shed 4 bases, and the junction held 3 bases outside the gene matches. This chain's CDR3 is CASSYLTSGGYNEQFF. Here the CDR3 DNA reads TGTGCCAGCAGTTACCTGACTAGCGGGGGATACAATGAGCAGTTCTTC.

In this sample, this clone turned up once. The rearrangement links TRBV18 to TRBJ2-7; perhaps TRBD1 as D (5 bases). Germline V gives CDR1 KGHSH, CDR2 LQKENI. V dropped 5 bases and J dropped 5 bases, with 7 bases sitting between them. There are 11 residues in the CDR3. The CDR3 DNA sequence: TGTGCCAGCTCAATGACAGACGAGCAGTACTTC. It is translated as CASSMTDEQYF.

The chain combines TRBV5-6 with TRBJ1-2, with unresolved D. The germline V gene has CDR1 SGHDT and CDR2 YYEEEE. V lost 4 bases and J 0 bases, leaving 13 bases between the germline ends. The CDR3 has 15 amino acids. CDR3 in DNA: TGTGCCAGCAGCAGCACCAGACGTTCTAACTATGGCTACACCTTC. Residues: CASSSTRRSNYGYTF.

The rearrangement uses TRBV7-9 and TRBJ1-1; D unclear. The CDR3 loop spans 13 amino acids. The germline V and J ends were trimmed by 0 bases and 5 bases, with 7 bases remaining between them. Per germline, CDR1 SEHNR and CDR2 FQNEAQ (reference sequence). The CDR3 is CASSLALGTEAFF. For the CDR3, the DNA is TGTGCCAGCAGCTTAGCCCTAGGTACTGAAGCTTTCTTT.

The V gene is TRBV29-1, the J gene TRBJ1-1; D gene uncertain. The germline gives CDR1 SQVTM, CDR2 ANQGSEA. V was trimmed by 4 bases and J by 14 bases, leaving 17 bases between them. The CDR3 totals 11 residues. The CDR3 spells CSVGVIYPVFF. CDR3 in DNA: TGCAGCGTTGGGGTGATTTACCCGGTCTTCTTT.

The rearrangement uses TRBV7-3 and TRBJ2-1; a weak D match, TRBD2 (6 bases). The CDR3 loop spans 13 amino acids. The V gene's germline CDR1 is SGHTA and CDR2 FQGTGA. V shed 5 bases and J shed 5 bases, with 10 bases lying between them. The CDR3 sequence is CASSPSGDNEQFF. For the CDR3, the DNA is TGTGCCAGCAGCCCATCGGGGGACAATGAGCAGTTCTTC. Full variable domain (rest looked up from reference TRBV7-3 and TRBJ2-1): GAGVSQTPSNKVTEKGKYVELRCDPISGHTALYWYRQSLGQGPEFLIYFQGTGAADDSGLPNDRFFAVRPEGSVSTLKIQRTERGDSAVYLCASSPSGDNEQFFGPGTRLTVL.

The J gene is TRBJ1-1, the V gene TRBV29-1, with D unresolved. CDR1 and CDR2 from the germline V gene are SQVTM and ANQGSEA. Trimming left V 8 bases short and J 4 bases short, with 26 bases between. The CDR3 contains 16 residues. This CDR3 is CSPLSAMEGAGTEAFF. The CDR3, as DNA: TGCAGCCCTCTGTCGGCCATGGAGGGAGCGGGCACTGAAGCTTTCTTT.

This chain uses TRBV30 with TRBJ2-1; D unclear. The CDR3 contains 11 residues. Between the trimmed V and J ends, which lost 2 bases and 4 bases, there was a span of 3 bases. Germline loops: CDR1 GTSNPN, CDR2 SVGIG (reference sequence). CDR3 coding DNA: TGTGCCTGGAGTTTTTACAATGAGCAGTTCTTC. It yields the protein CAWSFYNEQFF. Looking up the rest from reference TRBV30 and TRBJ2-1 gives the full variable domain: SQTIHQWPATLVQPVGSPLSLECTVEGTSNPNLYWYRQAAGRGLQLLFYSVGIGQISSEVPQNLSASRPQDRQFILSSKKLLLSDSGFYLCAWSFYNEQFFGPGTRLTVL.

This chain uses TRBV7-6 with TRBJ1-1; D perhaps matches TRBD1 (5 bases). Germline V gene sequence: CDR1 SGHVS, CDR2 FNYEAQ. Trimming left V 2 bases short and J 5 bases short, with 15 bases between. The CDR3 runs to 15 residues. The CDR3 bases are TGTGCCAGCAGCTTAAACAGTGAGGGGAGGACTGAAGCTTTCTTT. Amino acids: CASSLNSEGRTEAFF.

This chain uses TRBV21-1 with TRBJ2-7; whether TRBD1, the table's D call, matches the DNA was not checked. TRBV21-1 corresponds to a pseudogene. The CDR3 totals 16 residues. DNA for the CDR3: TGTGCCAGCAGCAAAGACGACAGGGAATGCGGGCGAGAGCAGTACTTC. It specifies CASSKDDRECGREQYF.

CDR3 sequence: CASSFQVVLDPFYNEQFF. In DNA, the CDR3 is TGTGCCAGTAGTTTTCAGGTAGTTCTGGACCCCTTTTACAATGAGCAGTTCTTC. The J gene is TRBJ2-1, the V gene TRBV19; D unclear. V was shortened by 5 bases and J by 4 bases, with 24 bases between the two germline ends. The CDR3 runs 18 residues. Germline V gene data show CDR1 as LNHDA and CDR2 as SQIVND (reference sequence).

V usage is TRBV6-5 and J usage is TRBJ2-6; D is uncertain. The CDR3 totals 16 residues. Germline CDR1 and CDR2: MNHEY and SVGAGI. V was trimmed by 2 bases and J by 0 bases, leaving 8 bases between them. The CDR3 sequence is CASSYGANSGANVLTF. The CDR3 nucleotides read TGTGCCAGCAGTTACGGTGCGAACTCTGGGGCCAACGTCCTGACTTTC.